The clone carrying this T cell receptor (beta chain) has a count of ten or more. Trimming removed 5 bases from V and 5 bases from J; junction bases left unmatched: 12. The CDR3 runs 16 residues. This entry belongs to a study of blood T cells in healthy people across ages. Primed by a sample-barcoded 5' primer and a J-beta primer mix, a second PCR proceeded for 7 to 11 cycles. TCRdb used MiXCR to reprocess the 5' RACE reads, holding one entry per CDR3 protein. The repertoire holds hundreds of thousands of distinct CDR3 sequences, with 56% as singletons. The receptor was derived from a man aged 40-50 years in good health. Source material: blood. V is TRBV12-3 or TRBV12-4 and J is TRBJ2-5; 9 bases match TRBD2. The CDR3 DNA sequence: TGTGCCAGCAGTGGGGGCGGGGGGGCCCTCTACGAGACCCAGTACTTC. Amino acids: CASSGGGGALYETQYF.